One sample yielded the 23 T cell receptor beta chains listed below, sequenced in a study of post-analysis software for immune sequencing data. These receptors lack a known antigen. Presence of unique molecular identifiers characterized the TCR beta cDNA libraries. TCRdb ran MiXCR on the PCR reads and lists one entry per CDR3 protein. The sample records 650,000 to 850,000 distinct CDR3 sequences, about 43% being singletons. Overall study results and limits: In patients, about 5 TRBV segments were more frequent than in controls, with TRBV5-6, TRBV5-1 and TRBV20-1 among them.

The sequenced material came from blood. These receptors were obtained from a girl under 18 with multiple sclerosis.

CDR3 nucleotides: TGCAGCGTTGGTGGGGCAGGGAACACTGAAGCTTTCTTT. Its translation: CSVGGAGNTEAFF. J is TRBJ1-1 and V is TRBV29-1, with D tentatively TRBD1 (5 bases). V lost 4 bases, J lost 1 base, and 10 bases lay in between. The CDR3 length is 13 residues. Germline CDR1 and CDR2: SQVTM and ANQGSEA.

J is TRBJ2-1 and V is TRBV5-1; D might be TRBD1 (6 bases). Germline CDR1 and CDR2: SGHRS and YFSETQ. This CDR3 comprises 18 residues. Trimming stripped 4 bases from V and 5 bases from J, with 25 bases between. CDR3 in DNA: TGCGCCAGCAGCCCACAGGGTCTCACGGAGCCCACCCACAATGAGCAGTTCTTC. As protein: CASSPQGLTEPTHNEQFF. The complete variable domain, with remaining parts taken from reference TRBV5-1 and TRBJ2-1, reads KAGVTQTPRYLIKTRGQQVTLSCSPISGHRSVSWYQQTPGQGLQFLFEYFSETQRNKGNFPGRFSGRQFSNSRSEMNVSTLELGDSALYLCASSPQGLTEPTHNEQFFGPGTRLTVL.

The chain is built from TRBV4-3 and TRBJ2-3; 7 bases agree with TRBD2. Germline loops: CDR1 LGHNA, CDR2 YSLEER. Germline trimming cut 1 base from V and 7 bases from J; bases unmatched to any gene: 8. The CDR3 runs to 15 residues. CDR3 loop: CASSQGRAGRYTQYF. Written as DNA, the CDR3 is TGCGCCAGCAGCCAAGGAAGAGCGGGACGATATACGCAGTATTTT.

J is TRBJ1-2 and V is TRBV9; D uncertain. Trimming removed 0 bases at V and 7 bases at J, with 16 bases between. The V gene's germline CDR1 is SGDLS and CDR2 YYNGEE. The length of the CDR3 is 15 residues. CDR3 residues: CASSVGHGLLVGYTF. As DNA, the CDR3 is TGTGCCAGCAGCGTAGGACACGGCCTGTTGGTTGGCTACACCTTC.

V is TRBV9 and J is TRBJ2-1; no definite D call. The CDR3 length is 13 residues. Trimming stripped 2 bases from V and 7 bases from J, with 10 bases between. Germline-derived CDR1 and CDR2 are SGDLS and YYNGEE. CDR3 in amino acids: CASSVQTRNEQFF. The DNA for the CDR3 is TGTGCCAGCAGCGTGCAGACCCGTAATGAGCAGTTCTTC.

The table lists this clonotype with a few counts. Mismatch with germline at one junction end may stem from a read error. The chain links TRBV7-7 to TRBJ2-5; TRBD1 might be the D (6 bases). Germline CDR1 is SSHAT and CDR2 is FNYEAQ (reference sequence). This CDR3 contains 13 residues. In DNA form, the CDR3 reads TGTGCTAGCAGCTTACGACAGGTCGAGACCCAGTACTTC. Its translation: CASSLRQVETQYF.

This clonotype was counted between two and nine times. The chain joins TRBV5-1 to TRBJ2-1; D not resolved. V shed 0 bases and J shed 10 bases, with 11 bases lying between them. Germline lookup yields CDR1 SGHRS and CDR2 YFSETQ. The CDR3 sequence is 13 residues long. CDR3 bases: TGCGCCAGCAGCTTGGACGGCTCTATAGAGCAGTTCTTC. It codes for CASSLDGSIEQFF.

This clonotype has more than one count but fewer than ten. One end of the junction does not line up with germline, which may come from a read error. The rearrangement uses TRBV20-1 and TRBJ2-3; 9 bases line up with TRBD2. Germline CDR1 and CDR2: DFQATT and SNEGSKA (reference sequence). The CDR3 covers 15 residues. The CDR3 reads CSARLSGTSRDTQYF. The CDR3 coding sequence is TGCAGTGCTAGACTATCCGGGACTAGCAGAGATACGCAGTATTTT.

V usage is TRBV3-1 and J usage is TRBJ2-1, with 9 bases lining up with TRBD2. The junction had 18 bases not matched to a gene; V was cut back by 4 bases and J by 5 bases. CDR3 length: 19 amino acids. Germline values: CDR1 LGHDT, CDR2 YNNKEL (reference sequence). The CDR3: CASSPHTTFCGRVNNEQFF. The CDR3 DNA follows: TGTGCCAGCAGCCCCCACACCACCTTTTGCGGGAGGGTTAACAATGAGCAGTTCTTC.

The chain recombines TRBV12-3 or TRBV12-4 with TRBJ2-1; the match to TRBD2 covers 7 bases. The V segment lost 5 bases and the J segment 6 bases; nucleotides outside the gene matches: 10. The length of the CDR3 is 15 residues. This chain's CDR3 is CASSPSGTQVNEQFF. For the CDR3, the DNA is TGTGCCAGCAGTCCCAGCGGGACGCAAGTCAATGAGCAGTTCTTC.

This chain links TRBV6-6 with TRBJ1-1; 9 bases agree with TRBD1. V lost 6 bases and J lost 3; bases outside the gene matches: 5. This CDR3 has 14 amino acids. Germline CDR1 reads MNHNY; CDR2 reads SVGAGI (reference sequence). CDR3 bases: TGTGCCAGCAGGGGGACAGGGCTGCACACTGAAGCTTTCTTT. Amino acid sequence: CASRGTGLHTEAFF.

The CDR3 coding sequence is TGTGCCAGCAGCCAAGGGACTCTAGATGGCTACACCTTC. It codes for CASSQGTLDGYTF. The genes are TRBV4-2 and TRBJ1-2; the D is unclear. Germline CDR1 reads LGHNA; CDR2 reads YNFKEQ. V dropped 1 base and J dropped 6 bases, with 9 bases sitting between them. The CDR3 length is 13 residues.

This clonotype was observed a few times. The chain uses TRBV4-3 and TRBJ2-1; 9 bases are a match to TRBD2. The ends lost 2 bases at V and 9 bases at J; junction bases unmatched: 11. The CDR3 is 16 residues long. From germline, CDR1 is LGHNA and CDR2 YSLEER. The CDR3 protein is CASSQSVVAGESEQFF. CDR3 nucleotides: TGCGCCAGCAGCCAATCGGTCGTAGCGGGAGAAAGTGAGCAGTTCTTC.

The chain links TRBV20-1 to TRBJ2-5, with D uncertain. The CDR3 totals 12 residues. Germline lookup yields CDR1 DFQATT and CDR2 SNEGSKA (reference sequence). The V gene lost 6 bases and the J gene lost 4 bases, with 12 bases spanning the gap. DNA for the CDR3: TGCAGTGCCCCCGATACCGGAGAGACCCAGTACTTC. Translation: CSAPDTGETQYF.

This clonotype has more than one count but fewer than ten. This rearrangement joins TRBV12-3 or TRBV12-4 to TRBJ2-5, with 7 nucleotides matching TRBD1. The J call may be faulty, since TRBJ2-7 better matches the DNA end. There are 13 residues in the CDR3. The chain's CDR3 is CASSHGQALEQYF. The CDR3 region has the DNA TGTGCCAGCAGCCACGGACAGGCCCTCGAGCAGTACTTC.

The gene calls are TRBV6-1 and TRBJ2-3; TRBD2 matches at 8 bases. V was pared by 6 bases and J by 1 base, with 3 bases of the junction left unmatched. This CDR3 contains 14 residues. Germline CDR1 reads MNHNS; CDR2 reads SASEGT. CDR3 coding DNA: TGTGCCAGCAGCACTAGCGGCCGCACAGATACGCAGTATTTT. Its translation: CASSTSGRTDTQYF.

The chain has TRBV7-2 and TRBJ2-1, with D unresolved. Germline V gene sequence: CDR1 SGHTA, CDR2 FQGNSA. Trimming took off 1 base at V and 7 bases at J, with 11 bases between the two ends. The CDR3 length is 14 residues. The CDR3, as DNA: TGTGCCAGCAGCTTAGGATCCCTAACTAATGAGCAGTTCTTC. Protein: CASSLGSLTNEQFF.

There are a few counts of this clonotype. The CDR3 is CSAPDYGLLNEQFF. The DNA for the CDR3 is TGCAGTGCTCCCGACTACGGTTTGCTTAATGAGCAGTTCTTC. The chain combines TRBV20-1 with TRBJ2-1; weak D call: TRBD2 (5 bases). Germline CDR1 reads DFQATT; CDR2 reads SNEGSKA (reference sequence). The V gene lost 5 bases and the J gene lost 7 bases, with 18 bases spanning the gap. The CDR3 sequence is 14 residues long.

This clonotype occurred a few times. This sequence joins TRBV20-1 and TRBJ2-3, with 12 bases aligning to TRBD2. There are 18 residues in the CDR3. Germline trimming cut 5 bases from V and 0 bases from J; bases unmatched to any gene: 12. In germline, CDR1 is DFQATT, CDR2 SNEGSKA (reference sequence). CDR3 sequence: CSAAHLAGGLLSTDTQYF. CDR3 in DNA: TGCAGTGCTGCCCATCTAGCGGGAGGGCTACTAAGCACAGATACGCAGTATTTT.

The rearrangement uses TRBV10-3 and TRBJ2-3; D gene uncertain. Germline loops: CDR1 ENHRY, CDR2 SYGVKD. The CDR3 is 17 residues long. V shed 3 bases and J shed 0 bases, with 16 bases lying between them. The CDR3 spells CAISDRPPQSSTDTQYF. The CDR3 nucleotides read TGTGCCATCAGTGACCGCCCTCCCCAGTCTAGCACAGATACGCAGTATTTT.

The V gene is TRBV20-1, the J gene TRBJ2-1; perhaps TRBD2 as D (7 bases). The ends were cut back, 3 bases at V and 3 bases at J, with 15 bases in the middle. The CDR3 covers 15 residues. From germline, CDR1 is DFQATT and CDR2 SNEGSKA (reference sequence). This CDR3 is CSARGRAGDYNEQFF. The CDR3, as DNA: TGCAGTGCTAGGGGGAGGGCAGGGGACTACAATGAGCAGTTCTTC.

This chain joins TRBV7-3 and TRBJ1-1; D uncertain. V lost 4 bases to trimming and J lost 8 bases, with 14 bases between them. Germline CDR1 and CDR2: SGHTA and FQGTGA. There are 13 residues in the CDR3. The CDR3 is CASSSNDGGEAFF. DNA for the CDR3: TGTGCCAGCAGCTCGAACGATGGCGGGGAAGCTTTCTTT.

A few counts support this clonotype. The chain recombines TRBV20-1 with TRBJ2-5; 9 bases are shared with TRBD2. The CDR3 has 16 residues. CDR1 is DFQATT, CDR2 SNEGSKA, per germline (reference sequence). V lost 0 bases and J lost 7; bases outside the gene matches: 12. The CDR3 spells CSARDPAGGVCGTQYF. CDR3 bases: TGCAGTGCTAGAGATCCGGCGGGAGGGGTTTGTGGGACCCAGTACTTC.